Listed below are T cell receptor beta chains from one sample, sequenced in a study of shared clonotypes between healthy human individuals. Sequencing used immunoSEQ multiplex PCR; TCRdb keeps in-frame clones, though not all of them. Among under 1,900,000 clones listed, 98% to 99% were seen once. Specimen: naive CD4+ T cells sorted from blood. Source of these receptors: a man in his thirties or forties in good health. Each CDR3 is given with its conserved first and last residue. A D gene is named only where the DNA matches it firmly. Size is stated for part of the rows, as once, few or many counts, or as a class when the clone is expanded.

j_gene: TRBJ2-2
v_gene: TRBV5-4
d_gene: NA
abundance: once
CDR3aa: CASSSGTHYTGELFF
CDR3nt: TGTGCCAGCAGCTCCGGGACTCATTACACCGGGGAGCTGTTTTTT

j_gene: TRBJ2-7
v_gene: TRBV18
d_gene: TRBD1
abundance: NA
CDR3aa: CASSPRETGTGTYEQYF
CDR3nt: TGTGCCAGCTCACCACGGGAGACCGGGACAGGAACCTACGAGCAGTACTTC

j_gene: TRBJ2-3
v_gene: TRBV2
d_gene: TRBD1
abundance: NA
CDR3aa: CASRKDRGGTDTQYF
CDR3nt: TGTGCCAGCAGAAAAGACAGGGGAGGCACAGATACGCAGTATTTT

j_gene: TRBJ1-5
v_gene: TRBV7-2
d_gene: NA
abundance: NA
CDR3aa: CASSFAVGDNQPQHF
CDR3nt: TGTGCCAGCAGCTTCGCCGTAGGGGACAATCAGCCCCAGCATTTT

j_gene: TRBJ1-1
v_gene: TRBV9
d_gene: TRBD1
abundance: NA
CDR3aa: CASSKEGQGDTEAFF
CDR3nt: TGTGCCAGCAGCAAGGAGGGACAGGGGGACACTGAAGCTTTCTTT

j_gene: TRBJ2-7
v_gene: TRBV5-1
d_gene: TRBD2
abundance: once
CDR3aa: CASSLIAGGSYEQYF
CDR3nt: TGCGCCAGCAGCTTGATCGCGGGAGGCTCCTACGAGCAGTACTTC

j_gene: TRBJ2-2
v_gene: TRBV29-1
d_gene: TRBD1
abundance: once
CDR3aa: CSAKNRTGPGELFF
CDR3nt: TGCAGCGCCAAGAACAGGACAGGTCCCGGGGAGCTGTTTTTT

j_gene: TRBJ1-2
v_gene: TRBV4-1
d_gene: TRBD1
abundance: NA
CDR3aa: CASSRWTGGKGYGYTF
CDR3nt: TGCGCCAGCAGCCGGTGGACAGGGGGCAAGGGATATGGCTACACCTTC

j_gene: TRBJ2-2
v_gene: TRBV28
d_gene: TRBD2
abundance: NA
CDR3aa: CASMLAGAPNTGELFF
CDR3nt: TGTGCCAGCATGCTAGCGGGAGCCCCGAACACCGGGGAGCTGTTTTTT

j_gene: TRBJ2-7
v_gene: TRBV5-4
d_gene: NA
abundance: NA
CDR3aa: CASSYTGDYEQYF
CDR3nt: TGTGCCAGCAGCTATACCGGGGACTACGAGCAGTACTTC

j_gene: TRBJ2-2
v_gene: TRBV9
d_gene: NA
abundance: NA
CDR3aa: CASSISSAGELFF
CDR3nt: TGTGCCAGCAGCATCTCCTCGGCCGGGGAGCTGTTTTTT

j_gene: TRBJ2-7
v_gene: TRBV10-1
d_gene: NA
abundance: NA
CDR3aa: CANPSRWSYEQYF
CDR3nt: TGCGCCAACCCATCCCGCTGGAGCTACGAGCAGTACTTC

j_gene: TRBJ2-7
v_gene: TRBV7-9
d_gene: TRBD1
abundance: NA
CDR3aa: CASSLGQGVTYEQYF
CDR3nt: TGTGCCAGCAGCTTAGGACAGGGGGTAACCTACGAGCAGTACTTC

j_gene: TRBJ2-3
v_gene: TRBV15
d_gene: NA
abundance: NA
CDR3aa: CATSRVYRDTQYF
CDR3nt: TGTGCCACCAGCAGAGTTTATAGAGATACGCAGTATTTT

j_gene: TRBJ2-1
v_gene: TRBV29-1
d_gene: NA
abundance: once
CDR3aa: CSVVGRAYNEQFF
CDR3nt: TGCAGCGTTGTTGGTAGGGCGTATAATGAGCAGTTCTTC

j_gene: TRBJ2-7
v_gene: TRBV5-4
d_gene: TRBD2
abundance: NA
CDR3aa: CASSLNGGRAYEQYF
CDR3nt: TGTGCCAGCAGCTTGAACGGCGGGAGGGCTTACGAGCAGTACTTC

j_gene: TRBJ1-4
v_gene: TRBV5-1
d_gene: TRBD1
abundance: NA
CDR3aa: CASSKGQGAANEKLFF
CDR3nt: TGCGCCAGCAGCAAGGGACAGGGGGCAGCTAATGAAAAACTGTTTTTT

j_gene: TRBJ2-6
v_gene: TRBV6-5
d_gene: NA
abundance: NA
CDR3aa: CASSYKGAGANVLTF
CDR3nt: TGTGCCAGCAGTTACAAGGGAGCTGGGGCCAACGTCCTGACTTTC

j_gene: TRBJ2-7
v_gene: TRBV27
d_gene: TRBD1
abundance: NA
CDR3aa: CASSLGTGRPYEQYF
CDR3nt: TGTGCCAGCAGTTTAGGGACAGGACGTCCCTACGAGCAGTACTTC

j_gene: TRBJ1-1
v_gene: TRBV5-1
d_gene: TRBD1
abundance: NA
CDR3aa: CASSLGGQGNTEAFF
CDR3nt: TGCGCCAGCAGCTTGGGTGGACAGGGGAACACTGAAGCTTTCTTT

j_gene: TRBJ2-7
v_gene: TRBV9
d_gene: NA
abundance: NA
CDR3aa: CASSAPRSPYEQYF
CDR3nt: TGTGCCAGCAGCGCCCCTAGGAGCCCCTACGAGCAGTACTTC

j_gene: TRBJ1-5
v_gene: TRBV9
d_gene: NA
abundance: NA
CDR3aa: CASSRDERNQPQHF
CDR3nt: TGTGCCAGCAGCCGGGACGAAAGAAATCAGCCCCAGCATTTT

j_gene: TRBJ1-1
v_gene: TRBV18
d_gene: NA
abundance: NA
CDR3aa: CASSLKEGPGSNTEAFF
CDR3nt: TGTGCCAGCTCACTAAAAGAAGGGCCGGGATCGAACACTGAAGCTTTCTTT

j_gene: TRBJ2-7
v_gene: TRBV9
d_gene: TRBD2
abundance: NA
CDR3aa: CASSVSSGRSSYEQYF
CDR3nt: TGTGCCAGCAGCGTATCGAGCGGGAGGAGCTCCTACGAGCAGTACTTC

j_gene: TRBJ2-5
v_gene: TRBV5-1
d_gene: NA
abundance: NA
CDR3aa: CASSLQKETQYF
CDR3nt: TGCGCCAGCAGCTTGCAGAAAGAGACCCAGTACTTC

j_gene: TRBJ1-5
v_gene: TRBV2
d_gene: NA
abundance: NA
CDR3aa: CASRPRFFNQPQHF
CDR3nt: TGTGCCAGCCGCCCCAGGTTTTTCAATCAGCCCCAGCATTTT

j_gene: TRBJ1-2
v_gene: TRBV6-1
d_gene: NA
abundance: NA
CDR3aa: CASSAFSRTAYGYTF
CDR3nt: TGTGCCAGCAGTGCCTTCTCCCGGACAGCCTATGGCTACACCTTC

j_gene: TRBJ2-5
v_gene: TRBV5-4
d_gene: NA
abundance: NA
CDR3aa: CASSLGAEQETQYF
CDR3nt: TGTGCCAGCAGCTTGGGAGCGGAACAAGAGACCCAGTACTTC

j_gene: TRBJ2-3
v_gene: TRBV29-1
d_gene: TRBD2
abundance: once
CDR3aa: CSVAVLADTDTQYF
CDR3nt: TGCAGCGTCGCGGTACTAGCGGACACAGATACGCAGTATTTT

j_gene: TRBJ2-7
v_gene: TRBV7-6
d_gene: TRBD1
abundance: NA
CDR3aa: CASSLVGGSSYEQYF
CDR3nt: TGTGCCAGCAGCTTAGTAGGGGGCTCATCCTACGAGCAGTACTTC

j_gene: TRBJ2-7
v_gene: TRBV29-1
d_gene: NA
abundance: NA
CDR3aa: CSVGDGSYEQYF
CDR3nt: TGCAGCGTTGGGGACGGGTCCTACGAGCAGTACTTC